One T cell receptor beta chain is described in this entry. The source of the sample is a study of blood T cells in healthy people across ages. Using a J-beta primer mix together with a sample-barcoded 5' primer, a second PCR was run for 7 to 11 cycles. TCRdb ran MiXCR on the 5' RACE reads and lists one entry per CDR3 protein. The table has under 1,100,000 distinct CDR3 sequences, around 25% seen once. The sample was also linked to a second study, of T cells of mothers and their children.

Sequencing used blood. The receptor was derived from a girl aged 2 to 9 in good health.

Here the CDR3 DNA reads TGTGCCATCAGTGAGTCGAAGAATGAGCAGTTCTTC. Amino acids: CAISESKNEQFF. The chain recombines TRBV10-3 with TRBJ2-1, with D hard to call. Germline CDR1 ENHRY, CDR2 SYGVKD. This CDR3 spans 12 amino acids. Trimming pared 0 bases from V and 7 bases from J, leaving 4 bases between.